These T cell receptor beta chains were read from a single sample in a study of CD8+ T cells in alopecia areata. Using immunoSEQ multiplex PCR, the repertoire was profiled, and TCRdb retains in-frame clones only, with some absent. The table shows about 70,000 clones, with 29% occurring only once. The specimen comprised CD8+ T cells sorted from blood, sampled at week 4, from a patient treated with tofacitinib. The receptors here all came from a human donor with alopecia areata. Each CDR3 is given with its conserved first and last residue. The D gene is left open where the match is weak. Only some rows state a clone size, as once, few, many or a class for expanded clones.

D gene | J gene | V gene | clone size | CDR3 DNA | CDR3 protein
TRBD2 | TRBJ2-1 | TRBV29-1 | NA | TGCAGCGTTGGGTGGGGGAGGGGCCGCAATGAGCAGTTCTTC | CSVGWGRGRNEQFF
NA | TRBJ2-7 | TRBV29-1 | NA | TGCAGCGTTGTACTGCGAGAATCCTACGAGCAGTACTTC | CSVVLRESYEQYF
TRBD1 | TRBJ2-1 | TRBV30 | NA | TGTGCCTGGAGCGCCGGGACAGGGCAATACAATGAGCAGTTCTTC | CAWSAGTGQYNEQFF
NA | TRBJ2-1 | TRBV4-1 | few | TGCGCCAGCGTCGTCGGGAATGAGCAGTTCTTC | CASVVGNEQFF
TRBD2 | TRBJ2-2 | TRBV9 | few | TGTGCCAGCAGCCTACTAGCGGGGGACACCGGGGAGCTGTTTTTT | CASSLLAGDTGELFF
NA | TRBJ2-3 | TRBV4-2 | once | TGTGCCAGCAGCCAGATCTCGGGGGATACGCAGTATTTT | CASSQISGDTQYF
TRBD2 | TRBJ2-3 | TRBV7-2 | few | TGTGCCAGCAGTCGCCAGCCCCTAGCGGGTTTAGCAGATACGCAGTATTTT | CASSRQPLAGLADTQYF
NA | TRBJ1-2 | TRBV15 | few | TGTGCCACCAGCAGAGTCCGACAAGCGGACTACACCTTC | CATSRVRQADYTF
NA | TRBJ2-5 | TRBV29-1 | NA | TGCAGCGTTGAAGTCGCCGGGGACTACCAAGAGACCCAGTACTTC | CSVEVAGDYQETQYF
TRBD2 | TRBJ2-3 | TRBV19 | NA | TGTGCCAGTAGTAGACTAGCGGGAGGGAGAGATACGCAGTATTTT | CASSRLAGGRDTQYF
TRBD1 | TRBJ1-1 | TRBV5-1 | medium-sized | TGCGCCAGCAGCCAGACAGGGGGTACTGAAGCTTTCTTT | CASSQTGGTEAFF
TRBD2 | TRBJ2-7 | TRBV5-1 | few | TGCGCCAGCAGCGGCCGGGAGGTGGGACTACCCTACGAGCAGTACTTC | CASSGREVGLPYEQYF
TRBD2 | TRBJ2-1 | TRBV4-2 | NA | TGTGCCAGCAGCCAAGGACTAGCGGGAAATGAGCAGTTCTTC | CASSQGLAGNEQFF
NA | TRBJ2-3 | TRBV29-1 | few | TGCAGCGCCCACGACCCATTGACAGCACCGATCCCGCGAGATACGCAGTATTTT | CSAHDPLTAPIPRDTQYF
TRBD2 | TRBJ2-1 | TRBV6-1 | NA | TGTGCCAGCAGTTCTAGCGGGAGCTCCTACAATGAGCAGTTCTTC | CASSSSGSSYNEQFF
NA | TRBJ1-2 | TRBV29-1 | NA | TGCAGCGGGAAGGACGGAAACTATGGCTACACCTTC | CSGKDGNYGYTF
NA | TRBJ2-5 | TRBV7-9 | NA | TGTGCCAGCAGCGCTAAAGAGACCCAGTACTTC | CASSAKETQYF
TRBD2 | TRBJ2-7 | TRBV4-1 | NA | TGCGCCAGCAGCCAGACTAGCGGGAACTCCTACGAGCAGTACTTC | CASSQTSGNSYEQYF
NA | TRBJ2-7 | TRBV29-1 | NA | TGCAGCGTTGGGTCCTGGGGCGAGCAGTACTTC | CSVGSWGEQYF
TRBD1 | TRBJ2-2 | TRBV29-1 | few | TGCAGCGTTGTAGAGGGGGCTGGCACCGGGGAGCTGTTTTTT | CSVVEGAGTGELFF
TRBD1 | TRBJ2-3 | TRBV29-1 | NA | TGCAGCGTCGGGACAGGGTCAGATACGCAGTATTTT | CSVGTGSDTQYF
NA | TRBJ1-2 | TRBV30 | NA | TGTGCCTGGAGTTCATTGGGCTACACCTTC | CAWSSLGYTF
TRBD2 | TRBJ2-3 | TRBV5-1 | NA | TGCGCCAGCAACCCAGCGGGGCCGCTACAAAATACGCAGTATTTT | CASNPAGPLQNTQYF
NA | TRBJ2-1 | TRBV14 | NA | TGTGCCAGCAGCCAAGTGAAACTAGACAATGAGCAGTTCTTC | CASSQVKLDNEQFF
NA | TRBJ2-7 | TRBV7-8 | NA | TGTGCCAGCAGCCCCGGGCCGCGGGTTGGCGAGCAGTACTTC | CASSPGPRVGEQYF
NA | TRBJ1-2 | TRBV7-9 | NA | TGTGCCAGCAGCTTACAGGGTAACTACTATGGCTACACCTTC | CASSLQGNYYGYTF
NA | TRBJ1-1 | TRBV29-1 | NA | TGCAGCGTTCTGACAGGAGACAACACTGAAGCTTTCTTT | CSVLTGDNTEAFF
NA | TRBJ2-1 | TRBV7-9 | NA | TGTGCCAGCCCCCAGGGAGACAATGAGCAGTTCTTC | CASPQGDNEQFF
NA | TRBJ2-1 | TRBV30 | few | TGTGCCTGGAGTGTATCCCAGGGGGCGCGGGAGGAGCAGTTCTTC | CAWSVSQGAREEQFF
TRBD1 | TRBJ1-4 | TRBV30 | NA | TGTGCCTGGAGTGCAACAGGGGGACGAAAACTGTTTTTT | CAWSATGGRKLFF
NA | TRBJ2-1 | TRBV30 | NA | TGTGCCTGGAGTGTGGGTCGGGGAAGGTCCCAGTTCTTC | CAWSVGRGRSQFF
NA | TRBJ1-4 | TRBV9 | NA | TGTGCCAGCAGCCCAACCGGGACATCTTATGAAAAACTGTTTTTT | CASSPTGTSYEKLFF
NA | TRBJ1-1 | TRBV29-1 | NA | TGCAGCGTTCCTCCCTCCCGGTCGCGAGGAAAAGCTTTCTTT | CSVPPSRSRGKAFF
NA | TRBJ2-7 | TRBV30 | NA | TGTGCCTGGAGTGGGCATAACTACGAGCAGTACTTC | CAWSGHNYEQYF
NA | TRBJ2-7 | TRBV7-3 | NA | TGTGCCAGCAGCTTAGCGGCTAACTACGAGCAGTACTTC | CASSLAANYEQYF